This entry lists 17 T cell receptor beta chains sequenced from one sample in a study of cytomegalovirus exposure and HLA in healthy donors. 60 Vbeta and 13 Jbeta primers were used in PCR. The protocol was immunoSEQ multiplex PCR, while the TCRdb copy is restricted to in-frame clones and leaves out a portion. The sample lists about 200,000 clones; about 81% were seen once. What was sequenced was PBMCs. The receptors were gathered from a woman in her forties or fifties in good health and CMV-seropositive.

This chain connects TRBV2 to TRBJ1-2; possible D gene TRBD1, 5 bases. Germline V lookup: CDR1 SNHLY, CDR2 FYNNEI. The V gene lost 2 bases and the J gene lost 7 bases, with 14 bases spanning the gap. This CDR3 has 14 amino acids. The CDR3 sequence is CASSEQGAGSGYTF. The CDR3 DNA sequence: TGTGCCAGCAGTGAACAAGGGGCAGGATCTGGCTACACCTTC.

The rearrangement joins TRBV29-1 to TRBJ2-2, with 7 bases matching TRBD1. There are 14 residues in the CDR3. Germline V gene lookup returns CDR1 SQVTM and CDR2 ANQGSEA. V was pared by 5 bases and J by 0 bases, with 3 bases of the junction left unmatched. The DNA of the CDR3 is TGCAGCGTTTATGACAGGGCGAACACCGGGGAGCTGTTTTTT. It is translated as CSVYDRANTGELFF.

This chain links TRBV5-1 with TRBJ2-7; 9 nucleotides match TRBD1. The V and J ends lost 4 bases and 1 base, in that order; junction bases with no gene match: 3. CDR1 is SGHRS, CDR2 YFSETQ, per germline. CDR3 size: 14 residues. The CDR3 DNA sequence: TGCGCCAGCAGCGTGACAGGGGGTTCCTACGAGCAGTACTTC. This gives the protein CASSVTGGSYEQYF.

The J gene is TRBJ2-5, the V gene TRBV5-4; 7 bases map to TRBD1. Germline V gene data show CDR1 as SGHNT and CDR2 as YYREEE (reference sequence). This CDR3 is 16 amino acids long. The ends lost 0 bases at V and 1 base at J; junction bases unmatched: 6. The DNA for the CDR3 is TGTGCCAGCAGCTTGGGATACAGGGGCCTCCAAGAGACCCAGTACTTC. Protein sequence: CASSLGYRGLQETQYF.

The chain combines TRBV7-2 with TRBJ1-3, with 9 positions matching TRBD1. The CDR3 totals 16 residues. V shed 0 bases, J shed 4 bases, and the junction held 4 bases outside the gene matches. Per the germline V gene, CDR1 is SGHTA and CDR2 is FQGNSA. This chain's CDR3 is CASSLAPGTGGNTIYF. The CDR3 nucleotides are TGTGCCAGCAGCTTAGCCCCCGGGACAGGGGGAAACACCATATATTTT.

A few counts support this clone. The chain carries TRBV18 and TRBJ2-2; 12 bases map to TRBD2. CDR1 and CDR2 (germline): KGHSH, LQKENI. The trim removed 4 bases at V and 8 bases at J, leaving 8 bases unmatched. The CDR3 consists of 16 residues. DNA for the CDR3: TGTGCCAGCTCACTGACTAGCGGGAGTAACGCGGGGGAGCTGTTTTTT. The encoded protein is CASSLTSGSNAGELFF.

The rearrangement uses TRBV27 and TRBJ1-1; D possibly corresponds to TRBD1 (5 bases). V shed 2 bases and J shed 3 bases, with 10 bases lying between them. The germline CDR1 and CDR2 sequences are MNHEY and SMNVEV (reference sequence). The CDR3 runs 14 residues. The CDR3 DNA sequence: TGTGCCAGCAGTTTAGACAGTGCTGACACTGAAGCTTTCTTT. It is translated as CASSLDSADTEAFF.

The chain is built from TRBV27 and TRBJ2-7; 9 bases are shared with TRBD1. The V gene end was trimmed by 4 bases and the J gene end by 10 bases; junction bases not matched to a gene: 8. Per germline, CDR1 MNHEY and CDR2 SMNVEV (reference sequence). The length of the CDR3 is 13 residues. CDR3 loop: CASSSTQGARQYF. In DNA form, the CDR3 reads TGTGCCAGCAGTTCAACACAGGGGGCGCGTCAGTACTTC.

The chain has TRBV6-1 and TRBJ2-2; TRBD1 matches 10 bases. V was clipped by 5 bases and J by 17 bases; unmatched bases: 8. Germline assignment: CDR1 MNHNS and CDR2 SASEGT. The CDR3 runs to 12 residues. CDR3 DNA: TGTGCCAGCAGTATACTCCGGGACAGGGGTTTTTTT. Residues: CASSILRDRGFF.

This clone was picked up a small number of times. This chain joins TRBV6-1 and TRBJ1-2, with D perhaps TRBD1 (5 bases). The V gene lost 7 bases and the J gene lost 2 bases, with 11 bases spanning the gap. CDR1 is MNHNS, CDR2 SASEGT, per germline. The CDR3 loop spans 13 amino acids. CDR3 DNA sequence: TGTGCCAGCACCAAGACAGCCAACTATGGCTACACCTTC. This gives the protein CASTKTANYGYTF.

The genes are TRBV15 and TRBJ1-1, with no clear D. This CDR3 has 15 residues. V lost 1 base, J lost 4 bases, and 13 bases lay in between. The germline V gene has CDR1 LNHNV and CDR2 YYDKDF (reference sequence). The CDR3 nucleotides read TGTGCCACCAGCAGAGCGGGCTTTGAGGGCACTGAAGCTTTCTTT. Its translation is CATSRAGFEGTEAFF. The whole variable domain, remainder taken from reference TRBV15 and TRBJ1-1, is DAMVIQNPRYQVTQFGKPVTLSCSQTLNHNVMYWYQQKSSQAPKLLFHYYDKDFNNEADTPDNFQSRRPNTSFCFLDIRSPGLGDTAMYLCATSRAGFEGTEAFFGQGTRLTVV.

The rearrangement uses TRBV19 and TRBJ2-1; perhaps TRBD1 as D (6 bases). This CDR3 contains 16 residues. V lost 3 bases and J lost 2, with 14 bases in between. Germline V gene lookup returns CDR1 LNHDA and CDR2 SQIVND (reference sequence). CDR3 DNA: TGTGCCAGTAGTATTCAGACAGGCGGCGCCTACAATGAGCAGTTCTTC. It codes for CASSIQTGGAYNEQFF.

The table lists this clone with a count of one. The gene calls are TRBV4-2 and TRBJ2-7; D is undetermined. Germline lookup yields CDR1 LGHNA and CDR2 YNFKEQ. CDR3 length: 13 amino acids. The V gene lost 1 base and the J gene lost 7 bases, with 11 bases spanning the gap. CDR3 in amino acids: CASSQVADSEQYF. In nucleotides, the CDR3 is TGTGCCAGCAGCCAAGTTGCAGACTCGGAGCAGTACTTC.

This sequence joins TRBV7-6 and TRBJ2-2, with 10 nucleotides matching TRBD2. Germline CDR1 reads SGHVS; CDR2 reads FNYEAQ. Unmatched junction bases numbered 6, after V lost 0 bases and J lost 8 bases. The CDR3 consists of 16 residues. The CDR3 bases are TGTGCCAGCAGCTTAGCGCTAGCGGGAGAAAATGGGGAGCTGTTTTTT. It specifies CASSLALAGENGELFF.

This clone has a single count. The V gene is TRBV18, the J gene TRBJ2-5; D possibly corresponds to TRBD1 (5 bases). The V gene lost 7 bases and the J gene lost 7 bases, with 16 bases spanning the gap. Germline V CDR1 and CDR2: KGHSH, LQKENI. The CDR3 loop spans 13 amino acids. The DNA of the CDR3 is TGTGCCAGCTTACAGGACCACGAAGGGACCCAGTACTTC. Amino acid sequence: CASLQDHEGTQYF.

The chain has TRBV10-3 and TRBJ1-2, with D hard to call. The ends were cut back, 11 bases at V and 0 bases at J, with 10 bases in the middle. In germline, CDR1 is ENHRY, CDR2 SYGVKD. The CDR3 contains 12 residues. The CDR3 reads CASSQTNYGYTF. The CDR3 nucleotides are TGTGCCTCTTCTCAGACTAACTATGGCTACACCTTC.

CDR3 residues: CASSRQGSNYGYTF. CDR3 nucleotide sequence: TGTGCCAGCAGTCGCCAGGGGAGCAACTATGGCTACACCTTC. The chain links TRBV28 to TRBJ1-2; D is possibly TRBD1 (6 bases). The CDR3 has 14 residues. In germline, CDR1 is MDHEN, CDR2 SYDVKM. V was shortened by 5 bases and J by 2 bases, with 12 bases between the two germline ends.